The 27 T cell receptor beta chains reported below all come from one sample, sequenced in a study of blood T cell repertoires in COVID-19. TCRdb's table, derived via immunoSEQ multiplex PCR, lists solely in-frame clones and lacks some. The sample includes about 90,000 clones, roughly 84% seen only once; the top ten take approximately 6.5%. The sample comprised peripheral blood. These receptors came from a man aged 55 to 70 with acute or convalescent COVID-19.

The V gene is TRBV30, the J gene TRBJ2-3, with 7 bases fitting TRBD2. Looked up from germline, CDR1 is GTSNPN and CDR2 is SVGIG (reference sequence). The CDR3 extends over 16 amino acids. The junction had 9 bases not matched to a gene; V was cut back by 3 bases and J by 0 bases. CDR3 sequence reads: CAWSHGEGSSTDTQYF. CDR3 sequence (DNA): TGTGCCTGGAGCCACGGGGAGGGGTCTAGCACAGATACGCAGTATTTT.

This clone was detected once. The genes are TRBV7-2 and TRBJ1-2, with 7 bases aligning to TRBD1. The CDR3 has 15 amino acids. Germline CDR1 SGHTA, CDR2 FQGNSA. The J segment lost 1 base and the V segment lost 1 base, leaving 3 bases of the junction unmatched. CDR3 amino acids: CASSLVGQSNYGYTF. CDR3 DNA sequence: TGTGCCAGCAGCTTAGTGGGACAGAGTAACTATGGCTACACCTTC.

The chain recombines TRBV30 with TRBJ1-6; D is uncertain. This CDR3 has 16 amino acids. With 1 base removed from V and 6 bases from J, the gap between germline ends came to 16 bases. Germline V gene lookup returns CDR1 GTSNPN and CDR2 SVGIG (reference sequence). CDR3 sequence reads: CAWSALGVGANSPLHF. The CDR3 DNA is TGTGCCTGGAGTGCGCTGGGCGTGGGTGCTAATTCACCCCTCCACTTT.

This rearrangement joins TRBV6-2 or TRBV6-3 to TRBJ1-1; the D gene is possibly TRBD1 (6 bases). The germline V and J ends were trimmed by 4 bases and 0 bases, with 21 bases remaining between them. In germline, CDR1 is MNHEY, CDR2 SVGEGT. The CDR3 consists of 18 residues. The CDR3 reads CASSSGWTEVPMNTEAFF. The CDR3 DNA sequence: TGTGCCAGCAGTTCGGGATGGACAGAGGTGCCCATGAACACTGAAGCTTTCTTT.

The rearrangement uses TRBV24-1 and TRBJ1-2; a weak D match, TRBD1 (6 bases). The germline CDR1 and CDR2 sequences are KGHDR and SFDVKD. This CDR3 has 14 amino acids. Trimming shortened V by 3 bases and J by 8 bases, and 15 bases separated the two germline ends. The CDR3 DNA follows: TGTGCCACCAGTGATGCCACAGGGTTGGGGGGCTACACCTTC. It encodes CATSDATGLGGYTF.

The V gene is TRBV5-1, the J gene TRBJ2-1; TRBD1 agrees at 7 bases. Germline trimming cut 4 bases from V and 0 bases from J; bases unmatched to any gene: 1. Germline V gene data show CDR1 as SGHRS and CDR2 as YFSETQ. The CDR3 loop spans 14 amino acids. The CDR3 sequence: CASSRDSSYNEQFF. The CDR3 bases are TGCGCCAGCAGCCGGGACAGCTCCTACAATGAGCAGTTCTTC. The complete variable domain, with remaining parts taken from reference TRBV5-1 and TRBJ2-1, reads KAGVTQTPRYLIKTRGQQVTLSCSPISGHRSVSWYQQTPGQGLQFLFEYFSETQRNKGNFPGRFSGRQFSNSRSEMNVSTLELGDSALYLCASSRDSSYNEQFFGPGTRLTVL.

The chain's CDR3 is CASSPDGDSRSYEQYF. The DNA for the CDR3 is TGTGCCAGCAGCCCGGACGGGGACAGTCGCTCCTACGAGCAGTACTTC. The rearrangement uses TRBV5-8 and TRBJ2-7, with 7 positions matching TRBD1. The CDR3 spans 16 residues. The J segment lost 0 bases and the V segment lost 4 bases, leaving 10 bases of the junction unmatched. The germline V gene has CDR1 SGHTS and CDR2 YDEGEE.

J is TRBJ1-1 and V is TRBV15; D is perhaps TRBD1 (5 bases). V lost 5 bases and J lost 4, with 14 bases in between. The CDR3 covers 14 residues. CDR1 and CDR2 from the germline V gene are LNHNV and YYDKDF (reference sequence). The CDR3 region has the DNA TGTGCCACCAGCCCTGGACGACAGCCCACTGAAGCTTTCTTT. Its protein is CATSPGRQPTEAFF.

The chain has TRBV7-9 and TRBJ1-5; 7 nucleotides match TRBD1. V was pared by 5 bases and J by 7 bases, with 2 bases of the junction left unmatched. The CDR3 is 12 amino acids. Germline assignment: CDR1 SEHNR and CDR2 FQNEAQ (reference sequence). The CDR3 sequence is CASSTQGQPQHF. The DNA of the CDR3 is TGTGCCAGCAGCACACAGGGGCAGCCCCAGCATTTT.

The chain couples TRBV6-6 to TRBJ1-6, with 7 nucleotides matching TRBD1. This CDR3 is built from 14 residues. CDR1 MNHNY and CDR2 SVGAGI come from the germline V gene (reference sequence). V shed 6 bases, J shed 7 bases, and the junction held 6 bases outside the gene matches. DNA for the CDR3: TGTGCCAGCAGCCGGGACAGATACAATTCACCCCTCCACTTT. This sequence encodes CASSRDRYNSPLHF.

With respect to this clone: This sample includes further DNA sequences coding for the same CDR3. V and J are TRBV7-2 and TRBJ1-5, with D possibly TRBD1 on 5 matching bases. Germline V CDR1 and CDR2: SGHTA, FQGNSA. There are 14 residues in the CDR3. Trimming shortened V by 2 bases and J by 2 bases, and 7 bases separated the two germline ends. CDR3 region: CASSLQGGNQPQHF. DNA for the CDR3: TGTGCCAGCAGCTTACAGGGTGGCAATCAGCCCCAGCATTTT.

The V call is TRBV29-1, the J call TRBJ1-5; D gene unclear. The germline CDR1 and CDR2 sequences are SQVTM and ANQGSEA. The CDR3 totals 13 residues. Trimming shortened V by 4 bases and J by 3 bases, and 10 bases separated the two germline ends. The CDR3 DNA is TGCAGCGTTGGGTACAGCCCCAATCAGCCCCAGCATTTT. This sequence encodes CSVGYSPNQPQHF.

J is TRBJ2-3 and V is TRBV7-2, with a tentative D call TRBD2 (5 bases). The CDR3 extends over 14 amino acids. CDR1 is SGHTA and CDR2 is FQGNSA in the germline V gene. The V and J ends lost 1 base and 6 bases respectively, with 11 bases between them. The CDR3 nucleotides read TGTGCCAGCAGCTTAGGGCTAGCTGGGGATACGCAGTATTTT. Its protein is CASSLGLAGDTQYF.

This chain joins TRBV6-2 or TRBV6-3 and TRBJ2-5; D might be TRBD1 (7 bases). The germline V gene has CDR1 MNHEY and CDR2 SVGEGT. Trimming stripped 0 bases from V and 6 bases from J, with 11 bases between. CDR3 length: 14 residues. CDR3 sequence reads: CASSYSTGRKTQYF. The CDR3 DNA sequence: TGTGCCAGCAGTTACTCGACAGGGAGGAAGACCCAGTACTTC.

CDR3 region: CSASPGQGSPLHF. Here the CDR3 DNA reads TGCAGTGCTAGTCCGGGACAGGGTTCACCCCTCCACTTT. The J gene is TRBJ1-6, the V gene TRBV20-1; 9 nucleotides match TRBD1. Germline values: CDR1 DFQATT, CDR2 SNEGSKA (reference sequence). This CDR3 has 13 amino acids. With V trimmed by 3 bases and J by 9 bases, 3 bases remained unmatched.

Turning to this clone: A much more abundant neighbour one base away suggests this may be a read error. The CDR3 sequence is CASSLGQADYGYTF. As DNA, the CDR3 is TGTGCCAGCAGCTTAGGACAGGCCGACTATGGCTACACCTTC. The J gene is TRBJ1-2, the V gene TRBV7-2; D may be TRBD1 (6 bases). The germline V and J ends were trimmed by 1 base and 3 bases, with 9 bases remaining between them. Germline V gene sequence: CDR1 SGHTA, CDR2 FQGNSA. This CDR3 contains 14 residues.

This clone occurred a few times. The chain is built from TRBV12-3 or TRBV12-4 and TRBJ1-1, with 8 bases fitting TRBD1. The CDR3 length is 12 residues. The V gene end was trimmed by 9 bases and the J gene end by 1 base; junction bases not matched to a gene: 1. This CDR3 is CASGQGNTEAFF. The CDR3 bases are TGTGCCAGTGGACAGGGGAACACTGAAGCTTTCTTT.

The CDR3 DNA sequence: TGTGCCAGCAGCGTATCAGGGCCCTGGGCTGAAGCTTTCTTT. Translating gives CASSVSGPWAEAFF. This sequence joins TRBV5-6 and TRBJ1-1; D may be TRBD1 (5 bases). Per the germline V gene, CDR1 is SGHDT and CDR2 is YYEEEE. Deletions cut 4 bases from V and 6 bases from J, with 16 bases between. There are 14 residues in the CDR3.

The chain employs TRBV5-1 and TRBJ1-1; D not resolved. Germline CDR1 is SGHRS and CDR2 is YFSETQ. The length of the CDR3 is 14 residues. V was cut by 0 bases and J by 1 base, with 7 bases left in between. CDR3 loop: CASSLAGRNTEAFF. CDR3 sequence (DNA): TGCGCCAGCAGCTTGGCAGGCAGGAACACTGAAGCTTTCTTT.

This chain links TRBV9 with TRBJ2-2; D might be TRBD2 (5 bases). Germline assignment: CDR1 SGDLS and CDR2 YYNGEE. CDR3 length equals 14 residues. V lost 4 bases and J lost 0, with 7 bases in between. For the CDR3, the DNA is TGTGCCAGCAGCAGGACTCCGAACACCGGGGAGCTGTTTTTT. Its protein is CASSRTPNTGELFF.

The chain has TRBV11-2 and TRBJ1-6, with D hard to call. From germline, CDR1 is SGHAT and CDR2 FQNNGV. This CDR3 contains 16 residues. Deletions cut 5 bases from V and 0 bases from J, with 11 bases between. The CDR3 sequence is CASSPGESSYNSPLHF. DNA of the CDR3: TGTGCCAGCAGCCCCGGGGAGAGCTCCTATAATTCACCCCTCCACTTT.

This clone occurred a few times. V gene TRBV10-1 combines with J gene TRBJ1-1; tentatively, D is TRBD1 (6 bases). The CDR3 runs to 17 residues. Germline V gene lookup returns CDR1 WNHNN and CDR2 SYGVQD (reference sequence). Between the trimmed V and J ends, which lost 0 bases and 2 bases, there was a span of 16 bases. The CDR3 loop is CASSESLKGGTNTEAFF. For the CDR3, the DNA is TGCGCCAGCAGTGAGTCGCTTAAGGGGGGGACCAACACTGAAGCTTTCTTT.

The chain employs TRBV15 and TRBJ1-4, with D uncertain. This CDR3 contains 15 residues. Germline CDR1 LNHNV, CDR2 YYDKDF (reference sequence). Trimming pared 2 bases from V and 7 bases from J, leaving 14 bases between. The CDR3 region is CATSRFLEPAEKLFF. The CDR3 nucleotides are TGTGCCACCAGCAGATTTCTAGAGCCCGCTGAAAAACTGTTTTTT.

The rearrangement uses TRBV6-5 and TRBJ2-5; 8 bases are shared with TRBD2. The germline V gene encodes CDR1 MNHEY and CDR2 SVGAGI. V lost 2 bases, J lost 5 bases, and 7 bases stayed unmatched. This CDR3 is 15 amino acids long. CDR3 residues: CASSYGASGYETQYF. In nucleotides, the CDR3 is TGTGCCAGCAGTTACGGGGCTAGCGGGTACGAGACCCAGTACTTC.

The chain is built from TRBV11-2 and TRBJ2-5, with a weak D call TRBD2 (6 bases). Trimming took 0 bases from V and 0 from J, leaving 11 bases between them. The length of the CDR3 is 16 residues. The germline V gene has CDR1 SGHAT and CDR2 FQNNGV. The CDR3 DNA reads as TGTGCCAGCAGCTTAGAACTAGCCAGTAACCAAGAGACCCAGTACTTC. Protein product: CASSLELASNQETQYF.

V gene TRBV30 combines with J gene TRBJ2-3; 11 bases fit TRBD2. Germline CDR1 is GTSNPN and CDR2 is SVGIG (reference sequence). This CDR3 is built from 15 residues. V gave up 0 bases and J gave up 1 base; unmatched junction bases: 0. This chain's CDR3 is CAWSVLAGGTDTQYF. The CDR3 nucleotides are TGTGCCTGGAGTGTACTAGCGGGGGGCACAGATACGCAGTATTTT.

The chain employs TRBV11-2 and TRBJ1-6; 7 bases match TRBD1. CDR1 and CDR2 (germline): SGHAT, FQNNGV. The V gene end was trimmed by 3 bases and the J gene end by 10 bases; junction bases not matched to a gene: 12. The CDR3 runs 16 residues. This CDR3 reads CASSLDRRGRGSPLHF. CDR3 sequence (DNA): TGTGCCAGCAGCTTGGACAGGAGGGGCCGTGGCTCACCCCTCCACTTT.